These 18 T cell receptor beta chains came from one sample sequenced in a study of T cells in Graves' hyperthyroidism and ophthalmopathy. Template material for amplifying TCR beta CDR3 regions consisted of RNA transcripts. The TCR CDR3 first-round RT-PCR relied on the HTBI primer set. TCRdb recomputed calls from the multiplex PCR reads with MiXCR, one row per CDR3 protein. The sample shows roughly 630,000 distinct CDR3 sequences, approximately 14% of them seen only once. Sequencing was performed on blood. The receptors were sampled from a woman under 40 with Graves' hyperthyroidism.

The chain links TRBV10-3 to TRBJ2-3; D gene ambiguous. CDR3 length: 14 residues. CDR1 and CDR2 (germline): ENHRY, SYGVKD. Between the trimmed V and J ends, which lost 10 bases and 4 bases, there was a span of 18 bases. The CDR3 DNA follows: TGTGCCACCTCCCTAGGGAACCGCGCAGATACGCAGTATTTT. Residues: CATSLGNRADTQYF.

The chain's CDR3 is CASSLRGRARFSQNIQYF. As DNA, the CDR3 is TGCGCCAGCAGCTTACGCGGGAGGGCCAGATTCTCCCAAAACATTCAGTACTTC. The chain recombines TRBV5-1 with TRBJ2-4, with 9 bases aligning to TRBD2. The V gene's germline CDR1 is SGHRS and CDR2 YFSETQ. The CDR3 length is 18 residues. The J segment lost 5 bases and the V segment lost 2 bases, leaving 14 bases of the junction unmatched.

Points on this clonotype: At one of its ends the junction is not consistent with the germline gene, which may arise from a read error. The rearrangement joins TRBV5-1 to TRBJ2-5; TRBD2 matches at 11 bases. Germline CDR1 and CDR2: SGHRS and YFSETQ. This CDR3 has 15 residues. DNA of the CDR3: TGCGCCAGCAGCCCGGGGACTAGCGGACAAGAGGCCCAGTACTTC. Translating it yields CASSPGTSGQEAQYF.

This clonotype was seen ten or more times. The chain carries TRBV3-1 and TRBJ2-7, with 7 bases identical to TRBD2. The CDR3 spans 14 residues. Germline CDR1 reads LGHDT; CDR2 reads YNNKEL (reference sequence). The junction had 8 bases not matched to a gene; V was cut back by 5 bases and J by 4 bases. The CDR3 DNA follows: TGTGCCAGCAGCTTGGCTAGCGGACCGTACGAGCAGTACTTC. Residues: CASSLASGPYEQYF.

This clonotype was found many times. This rearrangement joins TRBV20-1 to TRBJ1-5; D gene ambiguous. This CDR3 contains 14 residues. CDR1 and CDR2 from the germline V gene are DFQATT and SNEGSKA (reference sequence). V was pared by 3 bases and J by 2 bases, with 11 bases between. CDR3 protein: CSARAGTGNQPQHF. The CDR3 DNA sequence: TGCAGTGCTAGGGCAGGCACGGGCAATCAGCCCCAGCATTTT.

The chain couples TRBV4-2 to TRBJ2-1; 13 nucleotides match TRBD2. The CDR3 extends over 20 amino acids. Per the germline V gene, CDR1 is LGHNA and CDR2 is YNFKEQ. J lost 4 bases, V lost 3 bases, and 15 bases had no gene match. The CDR3 nucleotides are TGTGCCAGCAGCCAGGAACTAGCGGGAGGGCTCACCAGACTTTACAATGAGCAGTTCTTC. Amino acid sequence: CASSQELAGGLTRLYNEQFF.

The J gene is TRBJ2-1, the V gene TRBV7-2, with TRBD2 as a possible D gene (5 bases). V was shortened by 0 bases and J by 5 bases, with 11 bases between the two germline ends. The CDR3 loop spans 15 amino acids. The germline CDR1 and CDR2 sequences are SGHTA and FQGNSA. CDR3 sequence reads: CASSLASDNHNEQFF. CDR3 sequence (DNA): TGTGCCAGCAGCTTAGCTAGCGACAACCACAATGAGCAGTTCTTC.

The table lists this clonotype with many counts. The V call is TRBV20-1, the J call TRBJ1-2; a possible D gene is TRBD1 (6 bases). Germline CDR1 DFQATT, CDR2 SNEGSKA (reference sequence). The CDR3 consists of 15 residues. V gave up 6 bases and J gave up 0 bases, with 17 bases separating them. The CDR3 DNA is TGCAGTGCCCCGGACAGTTTCGTCCCTAACTATGGCTACACCTTC. This encodes CSAPDSFVPNYGYTF.

There are many counts of this clonotype. The chain carries TRBV5-1 and TRBJ1-1; D gene uncertain. CDR1 is SGHRS, CDR2 YFSETQ, per germline. Trimming took 0 bases from V and 2 from J, leaving 11 bases between them. The CDR3 is 15 residues long. The CDR3 protein is CASSLVPGHNTEAFF. The CDR3 region has the DNA TGCGCCAGCAGCTTGGTCCCCGGGCATAACACTGAAGCTTTCTTT.

The sample holds many counts of this clonotype. The chain links TRBV28 to TRBJ2-2; D unclear. The CDR3 is 10 residues long. Germline CDR1 MDHEN, CDR2 SYDVKM. Trimming removed 8 bases at V and 8 bases at J, with 6 bases between. CDR3 region: CASWAGELFF. The CDR3 region has the DNA TGTGCCAGCTGGGCAGGGGAGCTGTTTTTT.

There are a few counts of this clonotype. The chain carries TRBV18 and TRBJ2-5; D ambiguous. The CDR3 spans 13 residues. Germline V CDR1 and CDR2: KGHSH, LQKENI. V dropped 2 bases and J dropped 5 bases, with 9 bases sitting between them. The CDR3 bases are TGTGCCAGCTCACCATCCTCCGGGGAGACCCAGTACTTC. This gives the protein CASSPSSGETQYF.

This clonotype has ten or more counts. The chain employs TRBV7-2 and TRBJ2-7, with 7 bases aligning to TRBD2. Germline-derived CDR1 and CDR2 are SGHTA and FQGNSA. The CDR3 sequence is 16 residues long. V lost 1 base and J lost 7; bases outside the gene matches: 13. The CDR3 protein is CASSLGLAAPAGEQYF. CDR3 DNA: TGTGCCAGCAGCTTAGGGCTAGCGGCCCCGGCAGGGGAGCAGTACTTC.

This clonotype was recorded a few times. The rearrangement uses TRBV20-1 and TRBJ2-7, with 8 bases matching TRBD2. Per germline, CDR1 DFQATT and CDR2 SNEGSKA (reference sequence). CDR3 length equals 15 residues. After removal of 0 bases from V and 3 bases from J, the junction contained 7 bases not matched to a gene. The CDR3 nucleotides read TGCAGTGCTAGAGATTCACTAGCGGCGCTCTACGAGCAGTACTTC. This translates into CSARDSLAALYEQYF.

The J gene is TRBJ1-1, the V gene TRBV29-1, with D possibly matching TRBD1 (5 bases). V was trimmed by 7 bases and J by 6 bases, leaving 21 bases between them. This CDR3 is built from 14 residues. CDR1 and CDR2 from the germline V gene are SQVTM and ANQGSEA. CDR3 loop: CSACCGPQGPEAFF. CDR3 DNA sequence: TGCAGCGCCTGTTGCGGGCCCCAGGGACCTGAAGCTTTCTTT.

This clonotype was detected many times. The chain is built from TRBV30 and TRBJ1-5, with D unclear. This CDR3 is built from 14 residues. V lost 7 bases and J 4 bases, leaving 17 bases between the germline ends. Germline CDR1 and CDR2: GTSNPN and SVGIG (reference sequence). The CDR3 sequence is CAYQTTGVNQPQHF. The CDR3, as DNA: TGTGCCTACCAAACCACGGGAGTTAATCAGCCCCAGCATTTT. Combining the CDR3 with reference TRBV30 and TRBJ1-5 gives the whole variable domain SQTIHQWPATLVQPVGSPLSLECTVEGTSNPNLYWYRQAAGRGLQLLFYSVGIGQISSEVPQNLSASRPQDRQFILSSKKLLLSDSGFYLCAYQTTGVNQPQHFGDGTRLSIL.

The chain has TRBV12-3 or TRBV12-4 and TRBJ1-3; TRBD1 matches 7 bases. V trimming: 6 bases; J trimming: 6 bases; junction bases outside the gene matches: 14. This CDR3 region has 16 residues. CDR3 nucleotides: TGTGCCAGCAGGGCCGGGACAGTCCTCCCGAAAAACACCATATATTTT. Translating gives CASRAGTVLPKNTIYF.

The sample holds many counts of this clonotype. The CDR3 is CASSLSPLGEQYF. The DNA for the CDR3 is TGTGCCAGCAGCCTTAGCCCTTTGGGTGAGCAGTACTTC. V usage is TRBV7-6 and J usage is TRBJ2-7; D not resolved. Trimming cost V 5 bases and J 7 bases, with 15 bases left between them. Germline lookup yields CDR1 SGHVS and CDR2 FNYEAQ. CDR3 length equals 13 residues.

This clonotype was detected many times. V is TRBV7-2 and J is TRBJ2-3, with TRBD2 matching 7 bases. Germline loops: CDR1 SGHTA, CDR2 FQGNSA. CDR3 length: 16 residues. Trimming at V came to 5 bases and at J to 2 bases, leaving 10 bases not matched to a gene. The CDR3 nucleotides are TGTGCCAGCAGCGAGCCTCAGGGACTATCCACAGATACGCAGTATTTT. Translated, it gives CASSEPQGLSTDTQYF. Full variable domain (missing parts from reference TRBV7-2 and TRBJ2-3): GAGVSQSPSNKVTEKGKDVELRCDPISGHTALYWYRQSLGQGLEFLIYFQGNSAPDKSGLPSDRFSAERTGGSVSTLTIQRTQQEDSAVYLCASSEPQGLSTDTQYFGPGTRLTVL.